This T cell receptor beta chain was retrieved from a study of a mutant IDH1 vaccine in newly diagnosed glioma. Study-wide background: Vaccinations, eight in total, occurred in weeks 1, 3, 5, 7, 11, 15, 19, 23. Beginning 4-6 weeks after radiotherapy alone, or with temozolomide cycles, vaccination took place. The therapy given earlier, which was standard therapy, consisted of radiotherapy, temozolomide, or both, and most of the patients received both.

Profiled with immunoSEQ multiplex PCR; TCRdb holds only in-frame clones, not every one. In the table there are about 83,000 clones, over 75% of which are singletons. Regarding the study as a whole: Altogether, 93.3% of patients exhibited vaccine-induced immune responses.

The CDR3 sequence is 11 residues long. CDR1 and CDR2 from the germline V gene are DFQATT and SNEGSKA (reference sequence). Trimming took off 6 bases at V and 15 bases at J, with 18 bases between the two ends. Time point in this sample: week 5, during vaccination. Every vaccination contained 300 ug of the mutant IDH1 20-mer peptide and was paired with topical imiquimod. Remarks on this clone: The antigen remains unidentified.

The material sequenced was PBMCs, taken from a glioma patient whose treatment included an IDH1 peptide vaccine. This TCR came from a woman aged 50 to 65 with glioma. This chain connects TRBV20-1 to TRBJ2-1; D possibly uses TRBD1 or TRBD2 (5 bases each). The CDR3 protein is CSASRDPGLFF. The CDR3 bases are TGCAGTGCGTCCCGGGACCCCGGTTTGTTCTTC.